This TCR beta chain was sequenced for a study of blood T cell repertoires in COVID-19. Study overall: COVID-19 samples collected from the United States, Italy and Spain covered acute and convalescent phases. T cells, B-cell-depleted T cells, or PBMCs supplied cDNA or gDNA.

How the authors handled the data: Scientists estimated how many nucleated cells there were by amplifying reference gene primers. Assay used: immunoSEQ multiplex PCR; TCRdb lists only in-frame clones, some missing. The V and J calls and clone size were taken over from that table, and D and trimming were inferred from the DNA. Among around 200,000 clones, over 75% were seen once, and the ten largest hold about 2.8%. V dropped 1 base and J dropped 3 bases, with 16 bases sitting between them. Germline V lookup: CDR1 SGHRS, CDR2 YFSETQ. The CDR3 extends over 16 amino acids. This receptor was identified in a woman aged 80 or over with active or convalescent COVID-19. The specimen sequenced was peripheral blood. The V gene is TRBV5-1, the J gene TRBJ1-1; D unresolved. The CDR3 DNA reads as TGCGCCAGCAGCTTGCCGACCGGGGTTGGGGACACTGAAGCTTTCTTT. Residues: CASSLPTGVGDTEAFF. The complete variable domain, with remaining parts taken from reference TRBV5-1 and TRBJ1-1, reads KAGVTQTPRYLIKTRGQQVTLSCSPISGHRSVSWYQQTPGQGLQFLFEYFSETQRNKGNFPGRFSGRQFSNSRSEMNVSTLELGDSALYLCASSLPTGVGDTEAFFGQGTRLTVV.